This T cell receptor (beta chain) was recorded in a study of response to subunit inactivated influenza vaccine. General study results and limits: Few new T cells, the authors suggested, are recruited by each seasonal influenza vaccination.

Comment on this clonotype: Its antigen remains unidentified.

With V trimmed by 2 bases and J by 3 bases, 3 bases remained unmatched. The CDR3 is made up of 15 amino acids. Germline CDR1 and CDR2: MNHEY and SVGEGT. TCRdb passed the RT-PCR reads through MiXCR, listing each CDR3 protein once. The data show 550,000 to 650,000 distinct CDR3 sequences, with approximately 12% seen just once and roughly 10% held by the top ten. This clonotype was obtained from a man in his fifties who received an inactivated influenza vaccine. V is TRBV6-2 or TRBV6-3 and J is TRBJ2-7, with 11 bases fitting TRBD2. The sample consisted of PBMCs from blood, taken on the day of vaccination. The CDR3 bases are TGTGCCAGCAGTTACCCTAGCGGGAGGATCTACGAGCAGTACTTC. Translation gives CASSYPSGRIYEQYF.